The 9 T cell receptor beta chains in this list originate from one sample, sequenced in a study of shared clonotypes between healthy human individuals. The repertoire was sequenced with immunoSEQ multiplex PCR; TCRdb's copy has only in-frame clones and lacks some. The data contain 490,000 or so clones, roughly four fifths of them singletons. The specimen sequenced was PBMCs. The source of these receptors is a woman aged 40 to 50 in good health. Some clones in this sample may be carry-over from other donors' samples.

This CDR3 reads CASSLAPDTSNEKLFF. As DNA, the CDR3 is TGCGCCAGCAGCTTGGCCCCGGACACCTCTAATGAAAAACTGTTTTTT. The genes are TRBV5-1 and TRBJ1-4; tentative D call: TRBD1 (5 bases). Trimming took 0 bases from V and 3 from J, leaving 12 bases between them. Per germline, CDR1 SGHRS and CDR2 YFSETQ. The CDR3 is made up of 16 amino acids. The full variable domain, rest sourced from reference TRBV5-1 and TRBJ1-4, is KAGVTQTPRYLIKTRGQQVTLSCSPISGHRSVSWYQQTPGQGLQFLFEYFSETQRNKGNFPGRFSGRQFSNSRSEMNVSTLELGDSALYLCASSLAPDTSNEKLFFGSGTQLSVL.

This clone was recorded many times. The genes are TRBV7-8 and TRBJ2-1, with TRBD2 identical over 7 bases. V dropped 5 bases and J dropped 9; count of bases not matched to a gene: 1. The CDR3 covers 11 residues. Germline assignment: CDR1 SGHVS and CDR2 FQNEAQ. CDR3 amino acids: CASSPGGEQFF. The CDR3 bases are TGTGCCAGCAGCCCGGGGGGTGAGCAGTTCTTC.

The CDR3 DNA follows: TGCGCCAGCAGCTTGGCTAGCAAGGGGAATGAGCAGTTCTTC. It specifies CASSLASKGNEQFF. The chain carries TRBV5-1 and TRBJ2-1; the D gene could be TRBD1 or TRBD2 (5 bases each). This CDR3 comprises 14 residues. Trimming took 0 bases from V and 7 from J, leaving 11 bases between them. Germline loops: CDR1 SGHRS, CDR2 YFSETQ.

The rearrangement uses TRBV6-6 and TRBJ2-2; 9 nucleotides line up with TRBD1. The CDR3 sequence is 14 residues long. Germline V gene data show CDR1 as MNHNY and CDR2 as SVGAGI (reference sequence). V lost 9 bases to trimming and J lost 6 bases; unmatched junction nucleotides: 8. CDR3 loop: CASSDRGVAGELFF. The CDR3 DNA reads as TGTGCCAGTTCAGACAGGGGGGTAGCCGGGGAGCTGTTTTTT.

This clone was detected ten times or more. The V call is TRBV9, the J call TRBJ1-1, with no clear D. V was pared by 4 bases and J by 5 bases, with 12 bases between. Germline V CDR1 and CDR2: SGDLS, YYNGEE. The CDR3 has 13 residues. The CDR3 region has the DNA TGTGCCAGCAGCCCGGACCTTGGGACTGAAGCTTTCTTT. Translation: CASSPDLGTEAFF.

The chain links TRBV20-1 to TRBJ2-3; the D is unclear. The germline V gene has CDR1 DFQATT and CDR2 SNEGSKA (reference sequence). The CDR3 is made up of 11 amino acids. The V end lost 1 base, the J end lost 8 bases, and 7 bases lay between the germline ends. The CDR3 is CSARVRLTQYF. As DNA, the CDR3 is TGCAGTGCTAGAGTTCGACTTACGCAGTATTTT.

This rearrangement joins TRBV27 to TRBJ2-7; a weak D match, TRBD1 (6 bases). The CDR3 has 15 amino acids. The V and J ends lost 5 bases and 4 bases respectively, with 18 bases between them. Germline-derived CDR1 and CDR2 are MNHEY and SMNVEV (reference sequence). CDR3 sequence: CASSPMVRGRYEQYF. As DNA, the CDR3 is TGTGCCAGCAGTCCAATGGTCAGGGGCAGGTACGAGCAGTACTTC.

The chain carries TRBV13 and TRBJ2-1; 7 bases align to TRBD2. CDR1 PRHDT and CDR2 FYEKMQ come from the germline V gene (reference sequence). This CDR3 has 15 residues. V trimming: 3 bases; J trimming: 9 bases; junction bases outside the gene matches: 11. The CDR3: CASSLTAGKASEQFF. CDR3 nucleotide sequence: TGTGCCAGCAGCTTGACAGCGGGAAAGGCCAGTGAGCAGTTCTTC.

The DNA for the CDR3 is TGTGCCAGCACCCTCGGGGTGGGTGGCACTGAAGCTTTCTTT. Its translation is CASTLGVGGTEAFF. This chain links TRBV6-5 with TRBJ1-1; D not resolved. The length of the CDR3 is 14 residues. Per the germline V gene, CDR1 is MNHEY and CDR2 is SVGAGI. V was clipped by 7 bases and J by 4 bases, with 16 bases between them.